This TCR beta chain was captured by sequencing in a study of T cells expressing NK-cell markers. Study-wide context: Seven donors tested HCMV-seropositive and one tested seronegative among the eight sequenced. General study results and limits: As a fraction of CD8+ T cells, dominant NKG2C+ clonotypes reached about 1.0-7.0% in more than five donors. Topping the CD3+CD56-NKG2C+ fraction as well were these clonotypes, in a handful of donors.

The V gene's germline CDR1 is LGHNA and CDR2 YNFKEQ. This CDR3 contains 16 residues. A word on this clonotype: What it binds is not known.

TCR beta cDNA was made by 5'RACE template switching with UMIs. With the 5' RACE reads reprocessed, TCRdb shows one record per CDR3 protein and no DNA. The table for this sample gives approximately 380,000 distinct CDR3 sequences. The sequencing input was blood T cells: a sorted CD56 or NKG2C T cell subset, CD4+ or CD8+ T cells, or bulk PBMC T cells (not recorded which). This receptor was identified in a man aged 18-70 years in good health. This chain connects TRBV4-2 to TRBJ1-2; TCRdb gives TRBD1 as the D gene, but with no DNA this cannot be confirmed. This chain's CDR3 is CASSQARGQGAYGYTF.